Below, 27 T cell receptor beta chains from the same sample are listed, as sequenced in a study of T-cell memory formation after mild COVID-19. TCRdb re-analysed the 5' RACE reads in MiXCR, keeping a single row per CDR3 protein. Of about 560,000 distinct CDR3 sequences listed, about 18% are singletons. Sequenced sample: PBMCs or a T cell subset sorted from them (not recorded which). The receptors derive from an adult woman who had mild COVID-19 (a few samples of this study predate the infection). Cell type and time point are not known.

The rearrangement joins TRBV27 to TRBJ1-1; D possibly corresponds to TRBD1 (6 bases). The germline V gene encodes CDR1 MNHEY and CDR2 SMNVEV (reference sequence). The CDR3 is made up of 15 amino acids. V was trimmed by 6 bases and J by 5 bases, leaving 19 bases between them. The CDR3 nucleotides read TGTGCCAGCAGCCCACAGGGCCGTGGACGGACTGAAGCTTTCTTT. Translation gives CASSPQGRGRTEAFF.

The J gene is TRBJ2-1, the V gene TRBV4-2; maybe TRBD1 (7 bases). This CDR3 has 19 amino acids. V was trimmed by 1 base and J by 2 bases, leaving 21 bases between them. CDR1 LGHNA and CDR2 YNFKEQ come from the germline V gene. The CDR3 nucleotides read TGTGCCAGCAGCCAAGTTAGGGCCCTTGGAGGGGGCACCTACAATGAGCAGTTCTTC. It translates to CASSQVRALGGGTYNEQFF.

This clonotype was seen repeatedly, ten times or more. The chain has TRBV4-1 and TRBJ2-1, with 12 bases matching TRBD2. CDR1 is MGHRA, CDR2 YSYEKL, per germline. CDR3 length: 19 residues. Trimming took 1 base from V and 0 from J; bases not matched to a gene: 7. The CDR3 DNA reads TGCGCCAGCAGCCAAGGACTAGCGGGAGCCATTATCTCCTACAATGAGCAGTTCTTC. Its protein product is CASSQGLAGAIISYNEQFF.

V gene TRBV7-8 combines with J gene TRBJ2-7, with 7 nucleotides matching TRBD1. Trimming took 0 bases from V and 1 from J; bases not matched to a gene: 15. CDR1 and CDR2 from the germline V gene are SGHVS and FQNEAQ. The CDR3 is made up of 19 amino acids. The CDR3, as DNA: TGTGCCAGCAGCTTAGCCGTGACAGGGTGGTCGCGGATTTCCTACGAGCAGTACTTC. Translation: CASSLAVTGWSRISYEQYF.

A few counts support this clonotype. The CDR3 DNA reads as TGTGCCAGCAGCCAAGATTTGGAGGGGATGACACCCCTCCACTTT. The encoded protein is CASSQDLEGMTPLHF. The chain combines TRBV4-2 with TRBJ1-6; perhaps TRBD1 as D (5 bases). V gave up 0 bases and J gave up 11 bases, with 14 bases separating them. The CDR3 is 15 residues long. CDR1 is LGHNA and CDR2 is YNFKEQ in the germline V gene.

V gene TRBV2 combines with J gene TRBJ2-4; 8 bases match TRBD2. The V gene's germline CDR1 is SNHLY and CDR2 FYNNEI. V shed 4 bases, J shed 2 bases, and the junction held 4 bases outside the gene matches. This CDR3 contains 15 residues. CDR3 protein: CASSATSVSKNIQYF. CDR3 in DNA: TGTGCCAGCAGTGCGACTAGCGTCTCCAAAAACATTCAGTACTTC.

This clonotype has a handful of counts. The gene calls are TRBV7-9 and TRBJ2-7; 9 nucleotides line up with TRBD1. Germline V gene sequence: CDR1 SEHNR, CDR2 FQNEAQ (reference sequence). CDR3 size: 17 residues. With V trimmed by 4 bases and J by 0 bases, 10 bases remained unmatched. This chain's CDR3 is CASSWPPTGGFSYEQYF. Here the CDR3 DNA reads TGTGCCAGCAGCTGGCCCCCCACAGGGGGCTTCTCCTACGAGCAGTACTTC.

This rearrangement joins TRBV20-1 to TRBJ1-6, with TRBD1 as a possible D gene (5 bases). Germline values: CDR1 DFQATT, CDR2 SNEGSKA (reference sequence). The CDR3 is 13 amino acids. Trimming took off 6 bases at V and 7 bases at J, with 13 bases between the two ends. CDR3 nucleotides: TGCAGTGCGAAGGACACGCTAAATTCACCCCTCCACTTT. Translated, it gives CSAKDTLNSPLHF.

This clonotype came up many times. This sequence joins TRBV14 and TRBJ2-5, with D possibly called TRBD1 or TRBD2 (5 bases each). V shed 1 base and J shed 5 bases, with 14 bases lying between them. Per germline, CDR1 SGHDN and CDR2 FVKESK. This CDR3 spans 15 amino acids. The CDR3 sequence is CASSQGGPRGETQYF. Written as DNA, the CDR3 is TGTGCCAGCAGCCAAGGGGGACCCCGCGGGGAGACCCAGTACTTC.

The J gene is TRBJ2-5, the V gene TRBV15; D is possibly TRBD2 (6 bases). Germline CDR1 and CDR2: LNHNV and YYDKDF (reference sequence). V was cut by 0 bases and J by 1 base, with 12 bases left in between. This CDR3 region has 16 residues. As DNA, the CDR3 is TGTGCCACCAGCAGAGATCCAGCGGGTGGCCAAGAGACCCAGTACTTC. Translated: CATSRDPAGGQETQYF.

The chain recombines TRBV20-1 with TRBJ1-1; D is perhaps TRBD1 (5 bases). CDR3 length equals 12 residues. The germline V gene has CDR1 DFQATT and CDR2 SNEGSKA (reference sequence). The V end lost 6 bases, the J end lost 2 bases, and 10 bases lay between the germline ends. For the CDR3, the DNA is TGCAGTGCCAGGGACCTAAACACTGAAGCTTTCTTT. As protein: CSARDLNTEAFF.

This clonotype was found many times. This chain connects TRBV11-1 to TRBJ1-2; D remains ambiguous. Trimming left V 4 bases short and J 4 bases short, with 16 bases between. The CDR3 runs 15 residues. Germline V gene data show CDR1 as SGHAT and CDR2 as FQDESV (reference sequence). DNA for the CDR3: TGTGCCAGCAGCTCCCCCGCTCATGGAAGCTATGGCTACACCTTC. This translates into CASSSPAHGSYGYTF.

The rearrangement joins TRBV6-5 to TRBJ1-2; D is undetermined. CDR3 length equals 15 residues. The germline V gene has CDR1 MNHEY and CDR2 SVGAGI. Deletions cut 3 bases from V and 0 bases from J, with 11 bases between. The CDR3 loop is CASSYFGEANYGYTF. The CDR3 nucleotides are TGTGCCAGCAGTTATTTTGGCGAAGCTAACTATGGCTACACCTTC.

The V gene is TRBV20-1, the J gene TRBJ2-3; the D call may be TRBD1 or TRBD2 (6 bases each). The CDR3 runs 16 residues. CDR1 and CDR2 (germline): DFQATT, SNEGSKA (reference sequence). V gave up 0 bases and J gave up 6 bases, with 19 bases separating them. The CDR3 nucleotides read TGCAGTGCTAGAGATTCCACGGCCGGGGGCCGGGATACGCAGTATTTT. It translates to CSARDSTAGGRDTQYF.

This chain joins TRBV19 and TRBJ2-5, with D uncertain. Germline V gene sequence: CDR1 LNHDA, CDR2 SQIVND (reference sequence). This CDR3 is built from 14 residues. V was clipped by 5 bases and J by 1 base, with 11 bases between them. In nucleotides, the CDR3 is TGTGCCAGTAGTCCAGGTGCCCTCCAAGAGACCCAGTACTTC. Translating it yields CASSPGALQETQYF.

The chain links TRBV7-2 to TRBJ2-1; 9 positions match TRBD2. With 4 bases clipped from V and 8 bases from J, the junction kept 9 bases outside the gene matches. Looked up from germline, CDR1 is SGHTA and CDR2 is FQGNSA. The CDR3 contains 15 residues. The DNA of the CDR3 is TGTGCCAGCAGCTCCCAGGCTAGCGGGATACATGAGCAGTTCTTC. Its protein is CASSSQASGIHEQFF.

This clonotype has more than one count but fewer than ten. The gene calls are TRBV7-2 and TRBJ1-5; 9 nucleotides match TRBD1. Unmatched junction bases numbered 4, after V lost 5 bases and J lost 5 bases. CDR1 is SGHTA, CDR2 FQGNSA, per germline. This CDR3 is built from 14 residues. As DNA, the CDR3 is TGTGCCAGCAGCCAACGACAGGGGGATCAGCCCCAGCATTTT. It codes for CASSQRQGDQPQHF.

This clonotype was recorded a few times. The V and J genes are TRBV5-5 and TRBJ1-5; D ambiguous. The CDR3 spans 16 residues. Germline CDR1 is SGHKS and CDR2 is YYEKEE (reference sequence). V lost 4 bases and J lost 2, with 16 bases in between. The CDR3 DNA sequence: TGTGCCAGCAGCCATTCAGGAGGCGGTGGCAATCAGCCCCAGCATTTT. Its protein is CASSHSGGGGNQPQHF.

This rearrangement joins TRBV7-3 to TRBJ2-6; D perhaps matches TRBD2 (6 bases). V was cut by 4 bases and J by 2 bases, with 12 bases left in between. Germline lookup yields CDR1 SGHTA and CDR2 FQGTGA. This CDR3 spans 16 amino acids. CDR3 bases: TGTGCCAGCAGCTCCAAAGGAGGGGCTGGGGCCAACGTCCTGACTTTC. Translation: CASSSKGGAGANVLTF.

A few counts support this clonotype. The chain links TRBV7-6 to TRBJ1-3; 7 nucleotides line up with TRBD1. Losses at the gene ends were 6 bases for V and 0 bases for J; bases not matched to a gene: 8. CDR3 length: 16 amino acids. CDR1 and CDR2 (germline): SGHVS, FNYEAQ. This chain's CDR3 is CASSRRQGPSGNTIYF. CDR3 DNA sequence: TGTGCCAGCAGTCGAAGACAGGGCCCCTCTGGAAACACCATATATTTT.

Only a few counts were recorded for this clonotype. The chain employs TRBV6-5 and TRBJ1-1, with 10 bases that match TRBD1. Germline V gene lookup returns CDR1 MNHEY and CDR2 SVGAGI. The trim removed 11 bases at V and 5 bases at J, leaving 14 bases unmatched. The CDR3 sequence is 15 residues long. Written as DNA, the CDR3 is TGTGCCGCATATCCGGTGCCGGGACAGGGGACTGAAGCTTTCTTT. It is translated as CAAYPVPGQGTEAFF.

The chain uses TRBV4-3 and TRBJ2-7, with 10 bases identical to TRBD1. Germline values: CDR1 LGHNA, CDR2 YSLEER. The CDR3 extends over 18 amino acids. The V gene end was trimmed by 1 base and the J gene end by 4 bases; junction bases not matched to a gene: 13. CDR3 region: CASSQGLGVGTGAYEQYF. CDR3 coding DNA: TGCGCCAGCAGCCAAGGCCTCGGGGTGGGGACAGGGGCGTACGAGCAGTACTTC.

This clonotype turned up a few times. This sequence joins TRBV14 and TRBJ2-7; D is ambiguous. CDR1 is SGHDN, CDR2 FVKESK, per germline. V was clipped by 1 base and J by 0 bases, with 13 bases between them. The CDR3 covers 16 residues. In DNA form, the CDR3 reads TGTGCCAGCAGCCAAGCCTTTAGCCAGAGCTCCTACGAGCAGTACTTC. This encodes CASSQAFSQSSYEQYF.

The V call is TRBV20-1, the J call TRBJ2-7, with D hard to call. CDR3 length: 12 residues. Trimming took 6 bases from V and 3 from J, leaving 12 bases between them. CDR1 is DFQATT and CDR2 is SNEGSKA in the germline V gene (reference sequence). The CDR3 DNA reads TGCAGTGCCGTGGAAGGAGACTACGAGCAGTACTTC. It is translated as CSAVEGDYEQYF.

The chain recombines TRBV4-3 with TRBJ2-1, with 9 bases lining up with TRBD2. The CDR3 has 16 residues. Trimming at V came to 1 base and at J to 9 bases, leaving 10 bases not matched to a gene. CDR1 is LGHNA, CDR2 YSLEER, per germline. CDR3 in amino acids: CASSQGRGRAGSEQFF. The CDR3 nucleotides read TGCGCCAGCAGCCAAGGGCGCGGGAGGGCCGGGAGTGAGCAGTTCTTC.

The chain links TRBV7-9 to TRBJ2-7; weak D call: TRBD1 (6 bases). This CDR3 contains 17 residues. CDR1 and CDR2 from the germline V gene are SEHNR and FQNEAQ (reference sequence). V lost 5 bases, J lost 2 bases, and 22 bases lay in between. The CDR3 DNA follows: TGTGCCAGCAGCCTCCGGGACACCCGGGGCCCCCCCTACGAGCAGTACTTC. As protein: CASSLRDTRGPPYEQYF.

The chain combines TRBV7-2 with TRBJ2-6; D may be TRBD1 (6 bases). The CDR3 length is 17 residues. Per germline, CDR1 SGHTA and CDR2 FQGNSA. V lost 5 bases to trimming and J lost 2 bases, with 16 bases between them. In nucleotides, the CDR3 is TGTGCCAGCAGCGATAGGGACAAGATCCCTGGGGCCAACGTCCTGACTTTC. Translating gives CASSDRDKIPGANVLTF.